One sample yielded the 10 T cell receptor beta chains listed below, sequenced in a study of T cell responses to AZD1222 COVID-19 vaccine. Sequencing was performed with immunoSEQ multiplex PCR; in TCRdb, only in-frame clones are kept and a portion is missing. The table lists 100,000 to 120,000 clones, around 90% of them singletons, with around 3% in the top ten. The sample in question was peripheral blood, obtained on day 0 of AZD1222 vaccination. The receptors were gathered from an adult in good health.

V gene TRBV28 combines with J gene TRBJ2-7, with D maybe TRBD1 (6 bases). V dropped 5 bases and J dropped 1 base, with 18 bases sitting between them. The CDR3 covers 16 residues. Germline CDR1 reads MDHEN; CDR2 reads SYDVKM. The CDR3 reads CASSPPVGAVSYEQYF. The CDR3 DNA follows: TGTGCCAGCAGTCCCCCAGTGGGGGCAGTATCCTACGAGCAGTACTTC.

The gene calls are TRBV10-3 and TRBJ2-7; D remains unclear. The CDR3 extends over 12 amino acids. V was shortened by 4 bases and J by 5 bases, with 9 bases between the two germline ends. Per the germline V gene, CDR1 is ENHRY and CDR2 is SYGVKD. Written as DNA, the CDR3 is TGTGCCATCAGTGGGGGTTGGGACGAGCAGTACTTC. As protein: CAISGGWDEQYF.

The chain links TRBV7-9 to TRBJ2-7; possibly TRBD1 or TRBD2 for D (5 bases each). Between the trimmed V and J ends, which lost 5 bases and 3 bases, there was a span of 23 bases. Germline-derived CDR1 and CDR2 are SEHNR and FQNEAQ (reference sequence). The length of the CDR3 is 17 residues. The CDR3 DNA follows: TGTGCCAGCAGCCCAAGTTTTGGGAGACAGCACCTCTACGAGCAGTACTTC. As protein: CASSPSFGRQHLYEQYF.

The V and J genes are TRBV23-1 and TRBJ1-4, with D hard to call. TRBV23-1 is classed as an ORF, of uncertain function. This CDR3 has 13 amino acids. With 10 bases removed from V and 7 bases from J, the gap between germline ends came to 16 bases. CDR3 nucleotide sequence: TGCGCCAAACTGGGGAGGAATGGTGAAAAACTGTTTTTT. It is translated as CAKLGRNGEKLFF.

The rearrangement links TRBV28 to TRBJ2-5, with a tentative D call TRBD1 (5 bases). The CDR3 is 12 amino acids. In germline, CDR1 is MDHEN, CDR2 SYDVKM. The germline V and J ends were trimmed by 6 bases and 3 bases, with 8 bases remaining between them. The CDR3 protein is CASSSGKETQYF. The CDR3 DNA follows: TGTGCCAGCAGCTCAGGGAAAGAGACCCAGTACTTC.

The chain couples TRBV25-1 to TRBJ1-2; D not resolved. This CDR3 comprises 13 residues. The V gene's germline CDR1 is MGHDK and CDR2 SYGVNS. The V and J ends lost 5 bases and 8 bases respectively, with 15 bases between them. This CDR3 reads CASSPSGQLGYTF. In DNA form, the CDR3 reads TGTGCCAGCAGTCCCTCTGGCCAGCTAGGCTACACCTTC.

The V and J genes are TRBV19 and TRBJ1-3; 8 nucleotides match TRBD1. Trimming took 8 bases from V and 4 from J; bases not matched to a gene: 13. The CDR3 has 16 amino acids. Germline CDR1 is LNHDA and CDR2 is SQIVND (reference sequence). CDR3 coding DNA: TGTGCCAGTCGATCACCCTTGACAGGGGTCGGAAACACCATATATTTT. Translating it yields CASRSPLTGVGNTIYF.

The chain joins TRBV3-1 (or the pseudogene TRBV3-2) to TRBJ1-3; tentative D call: TRBD1 (5 bases). Germline values: CDR1 LGHDT, CDR2 YNNKEL (reference sequence). The CDR3 spans 16 residues. The V end lost 3 bases, the J end lost 0 bases, and 12 bases lay between the germline ends. Here the CDR3 reads CASSHRTTTSGNTIYF. CDR3 DNA: TGTGCCAGCAGCCACCGGACAACCACCTCTGGAAACACCATATATTTT.

CDR3 nucleotides: TGTGCCAGCAGGGTCGGGACAGGGAATCAGCCCCAGCATTTT. It yields the protein CASRVGTGNQPQHF. The V gene is TRBV6-1, the J gene TRBJ1-5; 9 bases map to TRBD1. This CDR3 region has 14 residues. V dropped 6 bases and J dropped 4; count of bases not matched to a gene: 4. Germline CDR1 MNHNS, CDR2 SASEGT.

The chain uses TRBV7-2 and TRBJ2-5; tentatively, D is TRBD1 or TRBD2 (6 bases each). Germline values: CDR1 SGHTA, CDR2 FQGNSA. Trimming left V 1 base short and J 5 bases short, with 14 bases between. CDR3 length: 15 residues. The CDR3 loop is CASSLGSGGGETQYF. DNA of the CDR3: TGTGCCAGCAGCTTAGGGTCTGGAGGGGGGGAGACCCAGTACTTC.